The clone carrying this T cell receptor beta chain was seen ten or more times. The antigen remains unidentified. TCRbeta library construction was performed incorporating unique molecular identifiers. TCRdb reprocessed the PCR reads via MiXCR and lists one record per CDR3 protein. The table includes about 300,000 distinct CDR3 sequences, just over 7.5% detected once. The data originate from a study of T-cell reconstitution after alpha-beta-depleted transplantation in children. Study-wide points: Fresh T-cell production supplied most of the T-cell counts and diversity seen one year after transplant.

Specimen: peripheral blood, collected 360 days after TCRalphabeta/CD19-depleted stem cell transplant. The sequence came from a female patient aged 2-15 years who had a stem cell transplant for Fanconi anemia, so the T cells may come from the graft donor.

Here the CDR3 DNA reads TGTGCCAGCAGCTTAGCTGCAGGGGTGCAGTACTTC. Its translation: CASSLAAGVQYF. The gene calls are TRBV7-9 and TRBJ2-7; D possibly corresponds to TRBD1 (6 bases). This CDR3 has 12 amino acids. The germline V gene has CDR1 SEHNR and CDR2 FQNEAQ (reference sequence). V was cut by 0 bases and J by 9 bases, with 9 bases left in between.